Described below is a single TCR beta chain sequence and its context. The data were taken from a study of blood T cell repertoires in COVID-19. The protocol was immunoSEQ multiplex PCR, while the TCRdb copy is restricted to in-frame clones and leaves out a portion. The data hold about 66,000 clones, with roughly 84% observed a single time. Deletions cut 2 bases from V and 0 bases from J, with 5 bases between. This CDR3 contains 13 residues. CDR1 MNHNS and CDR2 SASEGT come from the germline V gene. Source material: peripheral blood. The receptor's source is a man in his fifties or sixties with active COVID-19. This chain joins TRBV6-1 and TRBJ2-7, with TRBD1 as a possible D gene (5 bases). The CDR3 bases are TGTGCCAGCAGTGAACAGGGCTCCTACGAGCAGTACGTC. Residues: CASSEQGSYEQYV.